This TCR beta chain was sequenced during a study of T cells in localized non-small cell lung cancer. Findings and caveats of the study: Detection in adjacent lung was observed for a median around 55 of the top 100 tumor clones. Owing to sequencing of a solitary tumor region, heterogeneity cannot be discounted.

Looked up from germline, CDR1 is MNHNS and CDR2 is SASEGT. This CDR3 is built from 15 residues. V lost 6 bases, J lost 5 bases, and 18 bases lay in between. About this clone: Its antigen is still unknown.

Sequenced by immunoSEQ multiplex PCR; TCRdb stores in-frame clones only, minus some. The table shows around 140,000 clones, with more than 80% occurring only once. The chain employs TRBV6-1 and TRBJ2-3; the D is unclear. The TCR sequence derives from a female donor over 55 with stage I lung adenocarcinoma. This specimen consisted of peripheral blood, obtained before any cancer treatment. The CDR3 bases are TGTGCCAGCAGGAGGATCCTAGGGTTGGAAGATACGCAGTATTTT. Translating it yields CASRRILGLEDTQYF.